This T cell receptor (gamma chain) was identified in a study of Vδ1+ human thymocytes. The CDR3 is made up of 14 amino acids. CDR1 GITISATS and CDR2 ISYDGTV come from the germline V gene (reference sequence). J gave up 2 bases and V 3 bases, and 7 bases lay outside the gene matches. Study-level points and caveats: Unlike peripheral blood Vdelta1+ controls, thymic delta-chain sequences included 20% to 25% Vdelta2 and few Vdelta3. Unexpected Vdelta2 sequences could cause misinterpretation of bulk repertoire data. Highly polyclonal TRG and TRD repertoires with Gaussian CDR3 length distributions appeared in thymus.

Sequences come from RNA converted to cDNA by reverse transcription. Pooled V-gene forward primers with one constant-region reverse primer generated the CDR3 amplicons by multiplex PCR. TCRdb re-processed the multiplex PCR reads via CATT. The sample lists about 36,000 gamma-chain clones, around 20% seen once, with under 2% in the top ten. A word on this clone: The antigen is unknown.

This sequence was found in a girl in the first two years of life who had congenital heart surgery. The chain links TRGV9 to TRGJ1 or TRGJ2. Sequencing input: Vdelta1+ gamma-delta thymocytes from the thymus. The sample's subset: FACS-sorted CD3+ TCRalphabeta- TCRVdelta1+ TCRVdelta2- thymocytes. This chain's CDR3 is CALWETPYYYKKLF. CDR3 sequence (DNA): TGTGCCTTGTGGGAGACTCCCTATTATTATAAGAAACTCTTT.